This T cell receptor (beta chain) came from a study of cytomegalovirus exposure and HLA in healthy donors. Study context: Out of roughly 170 million T cells, an earlier analysis found some 110 million unique TCR beta sequences in total.

This clone was detected a few times. The antigen is unknown. General study points: Excluded were some V segments that proved indistinguishable, including TRBV6-2 and TRBV6-3. CMV serostatus was the sole immune exposure information available.

Donors consisted of healthy bone marrow donors. The study ran its PCR with 60 Vbeta and 13 Jbeta primers. Using immunoSEQ multiplex PCR, the repertoire was profiled, and TCRdb retains in-frame clones only, with some absent. The table records 130,000 or so clones, 8.5% to 10% of them present only once. This CDR3 has 14 residues. V was clipped by 7 bases and J by 1 base; unmatched bases: 8. Germline CDR1 GTSNPN, CDR2 SVGIG (reference sequence). The TCR was taken from a man in his forties in good health and CMV-seronegative. Sequencing was carried out using PBMCs. The gene calls are TRBV30 and TRBJ1-1; TRBD1 matches 8 bases. CDR3 region: CASLGDRSNTEAFF. In DNA, the CDR3 is TGTGCCTCCTTGGGGGACAGGTCGAACACTGAAGCTTTCTTT.